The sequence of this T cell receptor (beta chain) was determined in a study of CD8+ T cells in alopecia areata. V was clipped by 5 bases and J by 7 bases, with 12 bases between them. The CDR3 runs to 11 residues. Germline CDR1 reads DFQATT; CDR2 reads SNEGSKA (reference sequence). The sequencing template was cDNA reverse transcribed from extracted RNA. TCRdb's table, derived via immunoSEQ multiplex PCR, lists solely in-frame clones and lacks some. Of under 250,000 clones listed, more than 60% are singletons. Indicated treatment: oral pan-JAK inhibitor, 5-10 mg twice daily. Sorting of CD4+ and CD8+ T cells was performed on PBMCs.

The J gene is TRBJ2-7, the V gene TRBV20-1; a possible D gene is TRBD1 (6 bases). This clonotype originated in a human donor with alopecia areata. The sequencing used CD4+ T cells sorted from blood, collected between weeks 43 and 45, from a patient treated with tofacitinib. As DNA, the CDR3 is TGCAGTGCTGGAACTGGACAGGAGCAGTACTTC. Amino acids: CSAGTGQEQYF.